Below, 3 T cell receptor beta chains from the same sample are listed, as sequenced in a study of cytomegalovirus exposure and HLA in healthy donors. The PCR contained 60 Vbeta and 13 Jbeta primers. The repertoire was sequenced with immunoSEQ multiplex PCR; TCRdb's copy has only in-frame clones and lacks some. This table has about 200,000 clones, roughly 77% appearing once. Sequencing input: PBMCs. The source is a male donor in good health and CMV-seropositive.

The chain is built from TRBV6-5 and TRBJ1-2; 9 bases align to TRBD1. In germline, CDR1 is MNHEY, CDR2 SVGAGI. The CDR3 length is 15 residues. V lost 6 bases, J lost 8 bases, and 13 bases stayed unmatched. CDR3 sequence: CASSLRWRTGEGYTF. CDR3 nucleotide sequence: TGTGCCAGCAGCCTCCGGTGGAGGACAGGGGAAGGCTACACCTTC.

The chain combines TRBV9 with TRBJ2-6; D unclear. The V gene lost 0 bases and the J gene lost 0 bases, with 4 bases spanning the gap. CDR3 length: 15 amino acids. From germline, CDR1 is SGDLS and CDR2 YYNGEE. The CDR3 coding sequence is TGTGCCAGCAGCGTAGCCGGCTCTGGGGCCAACGTCCTGACTTTC. Translating it yields CASSVAGSGANVLTF.

This chain joins TRBV30 and TRBJ1-6; 7 nucleotides agree with TRBD1. The CDR3 extends over 14 amino acids. Germline CDR1 GTSNPN, CDR2 SVGIG (reference sequence). The V gene end was trimmed by 4 bases and the J gene end by 9 bases; junction bases not matched to a gene: 9. The CDR3 bases are TGTGCCTGGAACCGGGACAGTGTTGGTTCACCCCTCCACTTT. Its protein is CAWNRDSVGSPLHF. Variable domain in full (rest from reference TRBV30 and TRBJ1-6): SQTIHQWPATLVQPVGSPLSLECTVEGTSNPNLYWYRQAAGRGLQLLFYSVGIGQISSEVPQNLSASRPQDRQFILSSKKLLLSDSGFYLCAWNRDSVGSPLHFGNGTRLTVT.